This entry features one TCR beta chain sequence. This clone's antigen is unknown. Base qualities are not provided; no much larger clone lies one nucleotide away. The library was obtained by the immunoSEQ multiplex PCR assay. For the multiplex PCR, a mixture combining 60 forward primers for TCR Vbeta segments and 13 reverse primers for TCR Jbeta segments was used. A multiplex PCR assay on genomic DNA amplified the CDR3 region of rearranged TCR beta genes. On the Illumina HiSeq System, the amplified TCR beta libraries were sequenced as 87-base-pair reads. Under the source paper's analysis protocol: Across the roughly 700 repertoires, a later analysis counted roughly 77 million unique TCR beta chains, roughly 11 million of which were shared by at least two donors. Raw reads were error-corrected and collapsed into unique sequences by a nearest-neighbor algorithm in which closely related sequences were merged to remove PCR and sequencing errors. CDR3 sequences were aligned to IMGT reference sequences to assign V, D and J gene segments. For a sequence to be retained, at least a six-nucleotide match to both a V gene segment and a J gene segment was required. A rearrangement was called productive if the CDR3 had no stop codons and remained in frame with V and J, and every other rearrangement was called non-productive. Following IMGT convention, CDR3 was defined as the stretch from the second conserved V-encoded cysteine to the conserved J-encoded phenylalanine. The earlier analysis of fewer than 750 of the donors excluded sequences that lacked an unambiguous match to a single V gene segment. In an earlier analysis of some 590 of the donors, a V segment was called functional when productive rearrangements were above 56.7%, and segregating when the standard deviation between donors exceeded 5%. A statistical classification framework was built for diagnosing cytomegalovirus status from the catalog of TCR beta chain sequences. V and J gene assignment, in a later analysis, came from comparing TCR nucleotide sequences with IMGT/GENE-DB human TR gene sequences. A later analysis assigned CDR3 sequences and most-parsimonious VDJ recombination scenarios with the TCRdist pipeline. A later analysis defined each TCR beta chain by its CDR3 amino acid sequence plus V-gene family, and excluded reads lacking a unique V-gene family. A later analysis removed 592 highly shared, low-generation-probability nucleotide sequences to deal with suspected cross-contamination and a sequencing artifact. A later analysis calculated a clonal expansion index for each public chain from normalized within-repertoire ranks of inferred template counts. A later analysis computed generation probabilities with a VDJ recombination model fitted to out-of-frame rearrangements, and checked the results against IGoR. In a later analysis, TCR-TCR, TCR-HLA and TCR-CMV co-occurrence was scored with hypergeometric tests, and a repertoire-size bias correction was applied to TCR pairs. In a later analysis, false discovery rates were estimated by permuting HLA or CMV assignments 20 times. In a later analysis, co-occurring TCRs were grouped using DBSCAN, and TCRdist sequence similarity was added for clustering within HLA-allele-positive subsets. Repertoires with fewer than 30,000 or more than 120,000 public chains were left out of co-occurrence clustering, as were about 5 repertoires with anomalous nucleotide sharing. TCRdb limited this immuneACCESS table to in-frame rearrangements with V and J called. A share of clones is missing; checked studies link under half to unresolved V genes, and the rest is unexplained. V and J calls and clone size are given by that table; D and trimming were obtained from the DNA. The sample records roughly 92,000 clones, roughly 80% of which are singletons. Jointly, the top ten make up about a third of the sample.

This entry belongs to a study of cytomegalovirus exposure and HLA in healthy donors (TCRdb year 2017). Background on the whole study: According to an earlier analysis of 587 of the donors, about 180 million T cells yielded approximately 120 million unique TCR beta sequences and 276 Gb of sequence data. Approximately 300 gigabases of sequencing data and approximately 85 million unique TCR sequences were included in an early release covering around 650 HLA-typed donors. Of the roughly 410 genotyped donors, 75% to 85% were placed in the genetic ancestry cluster associated with self-reported Caucasian donors. The study aimed to test whether cataloging public T cell receptors could reveal signatures of past pathogen exposure. Using immunosequencing, the study profiled T cell repertoires from about 620 subjects and related those repertoires to cytomegalovirus serostatus. Besides the first cohort of approximately 670 subjects, a separate validation cohort made up of over 95 different subjects was used. The study combined high-throughput TCR immunosequencing, statistical association of individual TCRs with disease status, and machine learning to predict cytomegalovirus infection status. To study patterns of TCR occurrence, a later analysis re-analyzed previously published TCR beta repertoires from 550 to 800 donors and added high-resolution HLA genotyping. The later analysis used no new phenotypic data to find candidate immune exposures, relying instead on TCR beta sequences and their occurrence across donors. An earlier analysis of some 500 of the donors used high-throughput TCR beta sequencing to judge whether each TCR beta V gene segment behaved as functional or pseudogenic. Donor age, sex, ethnicity and CMV serostatus were compiled together with the repertoire data. A later genetic analysis used genome-wide SNP genotypes for 398 of the 666 donors, treating that subset as a discovery cohort. All discovery cohort repertoires had been generated using a single sequencing platform. Both class I and class II loci were covered by HLA typing, at four-digit resolution. The number of donors typed differed by locus, with 629-630 for A, B, C, DRB1 and DQB1, over 500 for DQA1, 600 to 610 for DPA1, and around 460 for DPB1. Because of strong linkage in the cohort, roughly five DR-DQ haplotypes were treated as single units for association and clustering. Among 398 genotyped donors of the cohort, an average of about 240,000 unique TCR beta nucleotide sequences were sequenced per donor, roughly 20% of them non-productive.

Broad study findings and their caveats: A few of the identified cytomegalovirus-associated TCR beta chains were confirmed in vitro to be specific for cytomegalovirus antigens. In a later analysis, HLA-associated TCR beta chains showed more clonal expansion and lower generation probabilities than non-associated chains that were equally common. Strong co-occurrence of HLA alleles, especially DR and DQ, made assigning TCR associations to individual alleles difficult. Linkage disequilibrium might explain the correlated functional status among segregating V segments, but an unknown experimental factor could not be ruled out. A further reported finding was that TCR beta sequences accurately predicted the HLA-A and HLA-B alleles for most subjects in the first cohort. The study gave a list of over 150 TCR beta chains associated with cytomegalovirus. Only TCR beta chains were sequenced in this cohort, and the absence of alpha or paired-chain data limited detectable features. In an earlier analysis of about 550 of the donors, most TCR beta V segments were observed in productive rearrangements about 90% or about 30% of the time, broadly matching IMGT annotations. The presence/absence analyses assumed that sequencing depth was roughly uniform across donors, and that assumption may not be true. A later analysis associated 15,000 or so TCR beta sequences with specific HLA alleles at a false discovery rate of 0.05. A later analysis found that most CMV-associated TCR beta chains appeared HLA-restricted, with HLA associations seemingly driven largely by CMV exposure. A later genetic analysis reported fewer N-insertions in productive TCRs among donors in an Asian-associated ancestry cluster than the roughly 700-donor mean. The sequencing pipeline was judged likely to have produced a cluster of highly shared sequence variants as a technical artifact. Because counts were too low, seventeen rarely observed V segments, including chromosome 9 orphons, were excluded from the earlier analysis of a few hundred of the donors. The 87-base-pair reads could not distinguish some IMGT-functional V segments, including TRBV6-2 and TRBV6-3, so those segments were excluded. Because HLA typing was missing for some donors at each locus, association tests included only the typed subset. Most TCR sequences were seen in very few donors, while some public TCRs were found in many individuals. The only immune exposure information available for the cohort was CMV serostatus. In a later analysis, several top co-occurrence clusters were reported to appear linked to parvovirus B19, influenza, CMV and Epstein-Barr virus. V-gene and J-gene trimming of TCR beta chains was associated with a missense DCLRE1C variant in a later genetic analysis, and the association was replicated in an independent cohort. The authors suggested that the approach could potentially be extended to other disease states and immunological phenotypes. In both the original and validation cohorts, the classifier was reported to diagnose cytomegalovirus status with high specificity and sensitivity. A later analysis found that TCR association rates varied across HLA loci, with DRB1 alleles showing the most associated TCRs and HLA-C alleles the fewest.

The cohort was made up of around 720 healthy bone marrow donors. Cohort members were all nominally healthy when sampled, although unrecorded immune exposures were likely present. The donor was CMV seropositive and was included in the group of 300 or so seropositive cohort members. A peripheral blood sample was provided by each donor, and peripheral blood mononuclear cells were used for TCR beta sequencing. Genomic DNA extraction from the blood cell samples was performed with the Qiagen DNeasy Blood Extraction Kit. CDR1 SGHVS and CDR2 FQNEAQ were looked up in the germline V gene. The CDR3 sequence holds 16 residues, the cysteine and phenylalanine included. Just the 48-base CDR3 DNA is kept, in frame starting at base 1. At the junction V is shortened by 3 bases and J by 2 bases; bases outside the gene matches: 4.

The chain is encoded by TRBV7-8 joined to TRBJ2-7, and TRBD2 aligns with 13 junction nucleotides. Material: PBMCs. This TCR came from a man aged 50-59 years in good health and CMV-seropositive. The CDR3 amino acid sequence is: CASSLGLAGTTYEQYF. The DNA sequence is TGTGCCAGCAGCTTGGGACTAGCGGGGACCACCTACGAGCAGTACTTC.